The 29 T cell receptor beta chains below all came from one sample that was sequenced in a study of cytomegalovirus exposure and HLA in healthy donors. 13 Jbeta primers and 60 Vbeta primers were used for the PCR. TCRdb keeps only in-frame clones here, not all; method: immunoSEQ multiplex PCR. The data contain more than 110,000 clones, about four fifths of them singletons. The material sequenced was PBMCs. The receptors stem from a man aged 25-45 years in good health and CMV-seronegative.

This rearrangement joins TRBV2 to TRBJ2-1, with 8 bases matching TRBD1. Germline values: CDR1 SNHLY, CDR2 FYNNEI. V was clipped by 4 bases and J by 0 bases; unmatched bases: 5. The CDR3 covers 16 residues. CDR3: CASSGWGTGSYNEQFF. The CDR3 DNA reads TGTGCCAGCAGTGGATGGGGGACAGGCTCCTACAATGAGCAGTTCTTC.

This chain uses TRBV28 with TRBJ1-1, with a weak D call TRBD1 (5 bases). Per the germline V gene, CDR1 is MDHEN and CDR2 is SYDVKM. V lost 5 bases and J lost 2, with 15 bases in between. CDR3 size: 15 residues. The CDR3 reads CASSAFKGLNTEAFF. CDR3 coding DNA: TGTGCCAGCAGTGCCTTTAAGGGGTTAAACACTGAAGCTTTCTTT.

The CDR3 DNA is TGTGCCAGCAGCAAAACAGGGGATGATGGCTACACCTTC. It encodes CASSKTGDDGYTF. The chain links TRBV11-3 to TRBJ1-2; 7 bases align to TRBD1. Germline V lookup: CDR1 SGHNT, CDR2 YENEEA. This CDR3 contains 13 residues. The V and J ends lost 5 bases and 6 bases, in that order; junction bases with no gene match: 6.

This clone came up once. V and J are TRBV18 and TRBJ1-4, with D maybe TRBD1 (6 bases). Germline CDR1 reads KGHSH; CDR2 reads LQKENI. V was shortened by 5 bases and J by 3 bases, with 13 bases between the two germline ends. The CDR3 loop spans 15 amino acids. Here the CDR3 reads CASSNHQGPNEKLFF. Here the CDR3 DNA reads TGTGCCAGCTCAAATCACCAGGGGCCTAATGAAAAACTGTTTTTT. Based on the CDR3 plus reference TRBV18 and TRBJ1-4, the full variable domain is NAGVMQNPRHLVRRRGQEARLRCSPMKGHSHVYWYRQLPEEGLKFMVYLQKENIIDESGMPKERFSAEFPKEGPSILRIQQVVRGDSAAYFCASSNHQGPNEKLFFGSGTQLSVL.

The chain employs TRBV10-3 and TRBJ2-2, with D maybe TRBD1 (5 bases). Per germline, CDR1 ENHRY and CDR2 SYGVKD. This CDR3 contains 13 residues. Trimming cost V 6 bases and J 7 bases, with 12 bases left between them. The CDR3 loop is CAISDSSRGELFF. CDR3 nucleotide sequence: TGTGCCATCAGCGACAGTTCCCGCGGGGAGCTGTTTTTT.

The chain links TRBV27 to TRBJ2-1; the match to TRBD2 covers 10 bases. The V and J ends lost 7 bases and 0 bases, in that order; junction bases with no gene match: 6. The CDR3 has 16 residues. In germline, CDR1 is MNHEY, CDR2 SMNVEV (reference sequence). The CDR3 sequence: CASTLAGRSSYNEQFF. In nucleotides, the CDR3 is TGTGCCAGCACACTAGCGGGGCGGAGCTCCTACAATGAGCAGTTCTTC.

The J gene is TRBJ2-7, the V gene TRBV5-1, with 8 bases fitting TRBD1. CDR1 SGHRS and CDR2 YFSETQ come from the germline V gene. V was clipped by 7 bases and J by 5 bases; unmatched bases: 11. The CDR3 covers 14 residues. The CDR3 spells CASSPRQGSHEQYF. DNA of the CDR3: TGCGCCAGCTCGCCACGACAGGGGTCCCACGAGCAGTACTTC.

This clone was detected once. The rearrangement links TRBV30 to TRBJ1-1; D is uncertain. Germline lookup yields CDR1 GTSNPN and CDR2 SVGIG (reference sequence). This CDR3 has 11 amino acids. V lost 4 bases and J lost 8, with 11 bases in between. CDR3: CAWNRHAEAFF. CDR3 DNA: TGTGCCTGGAATCGACACGCCGAAGCTTTCTTT.

The chain couples TRBV5-1 to TRBJ2-6; 8 nucleotides match TRBD1. V shed 3 bases and J 0 bases; nucleotides not matched to a gene: 2. In germline, CDR1 is SGHRS, CDR2 YFSETQ. This CDR3 region has 16 residues. The CDR3 region is CASSSGQVSGANVLTF. The CDR3 DNA follows: TGCGCCAGCAGCTCGGGACAGGTCTCTGGGGCCAACGTCCTGACTTTC.

The chain joins TRBV4-2 to TRBJ2-5; a possible D gene is TRBD2 (6 bases). V was cut by 7 bases and J by 5 bases, with 20 bases left in between. CDR1 LGHNA and CDR2 YNFKEQ come from the germline V gene. This CDR3 has 15 amino acids. The CDR3 protein is CASTSWAGSGETQYF. In DNA form, the CDR3 reads TGTGCCAGCACCTCCTGGGCCGGGAGCGGGGAGACCCAGTACTTC.

The gene calls are TRBV6-4 and TRBJ1-2; TRBD1 agrees at 8 bases. The CDR3 totals 13 residues. Losses at the gene ends were 6 bases for V and 6 bases for J; bases not matched to a gene: 6. Germline V gene sequence: CDR1 MRHNA, CDR2 SNTAGT. The CDR3, as DNA: TGTGCCAGCAGACAGGGACAGGCCGATGGCTACACCTTC. Translation: CASRQGQADGYTF.

In DNA form, the CDR3 reads TGCGCCAGCAGCCGCCGTGAGACTAGCGGGGGGGGCAGTGAGCAGTTCTTC. Its translation is CASSRRETSGGGSEQFF. The chain employs TRBV4-1 and TRBJ2-1; 14 bases fit TRBD2. Trimming cost V 4 bases and J 9 bases; bases outside gene matches: 11. This CDR3 has 17 residues. Germline CDR1 is MGHRA and CDR2 is YSYEKL.

The J gene is TRBJ2-2, the V gene TRBV19, with 12 bases matching TRBD1. This CDR3 has 17 residues. Per germline, CDR1 LNHDA and CDR2 SQIVND (reference sequence). V trimming: 7 bases; J trimming: 4 bases; junction bases outside the gene matches: 10. The chain's CDR3 is CASTPPGQGAGTGELFF. DNA for the CDR3: TGTGCCAGTACTCCTCCGGGACAGGGGGCAGGCACCGGGGAGCTGTTTTTT.

This chain connects TRBV11-2 to TRBJ2-2; 7 nucleotides match TRBD1. The CDR3 spans 15 residues. V lost 5 bases to trimming and J lost 1 base; unmatched junction nucleotides: 4. Germline values: CDR1 SGHAT, CDR2 FQNNGV. CDR3 region: CASSQRQGNTGELFF. CDR3 nucleotides: TGTGCCAGCAGCCAACGACAGGGGAACACCGGGGAGCTGTTTTTT.

The CDR3 DNA sequence: TGCGCCAGCAGCTTGGCAGGGGCAGACTACGAGCAGTACTTC. It translates to CASSLAGADYEQYF. The chain recombines TRBV5-1 with TRBJ2-7; TRBD1 is a possible D gene (6 bases). The CDR3 extends over 14 amino acids. Germline V gives CDR1 SGHRS, CDR2 YFSETQ. V was clipped by 0 bases and J by 3 bases, with 10 bases between them.

The rearrangement uses TRBV29-1 and TRBJ2-1; 10 bases are a match to TRBD2. From germline, CDR1 is SQVTM and CDR2 ANQGSEA. The trim removed 0 bases at V and 7 bases at J, leaving 15 bases unmatched. The CDR3 runs 18 residues. CDR3 coding DNA: TGCAGCGTTGAAGAGGGGCTAGCGGGAGAAATCCGGCTAAATGAGCAGTTCTTC. It specifies CSVEEGLAGEIRLNEQFF.

This clone was seen a single time. The chain carries TRBV18 and TRBJ1-1, with D possibly being TRBD1 (6 bases). Germline V gives CDR1 KGHSH, CDR2 LQKENI. With 3 bases removed from V and 4 bases from J, the gap between germline ends came to 9 bases. This CDR3 contains 13 residues. The CDR3, as DNA: TGTGCCAGCTCACCTACAGGGATCACTGAAGCTTTCTTT. Amino acid sequence: CASSPTGITEAFF.

This clone was recorded only once. V usage is TRBV5-4 and J usage is TRBJ1-2; 8 nucleotides line up with TRBD1. Germline CDR1 SGHNT, CDR2 YYREEE (reference sequence). V lost 0 bases, J lost 8 bases, and 9 bases stayed unmatched. The CDR3 totals 15 residues. The CDR3 bases are TGTGCCAGCAGCTTGGACAGGGGGGATGTAGGGGGCTACACCTTC. It is translated as CASSLDRGDVGGYTF.

This clone was detected once. The chain has TRBV5-1 and TRBJ2-7, with 8 bases identical to TRBD1. The CDR3 contains 15 residues. The trim removed 0 bases at V and 0 bases at J, leaving 2 bases unmatched. Germline V CDR1 and CDR2: SGHRS, YFSETQ. CDR3: CASSLVGQGSYEQYF. CDR3 nucleotides: TGCGCCAGCAGCTTGGTCGGACAGGGCTCCTACGAGCAGTACTTC.

The chain links TRBV15 to TRBJ1-1; D is ambiguous. The CDR3 is made up of 15 amino acids. Trimming left V 3 bases short and J 7 bases short, with 18 bases between. Germline V gene data show CDR1 as LNHNV and CDR2 as YYDKDF (reference sequence). CDR3 region: CATSSLPKNRGEAFF. DNA for the CDR3: TGTGCCACCAGCAGTCTCCCCAAAAATCGGGGTGAAGCTTTCTTT.

The chain uses TRBV7-9 and TRBJ1-1; a weak D match, TRBD1 (5 bases). The germline CDR1 and CDR2 sequences are SEHNR and FQNEAQ (reference sequence). Trimming shortened V by 4 bases and J by 10 bases, and 16 bases separated the two germline ends. CDR3 length equals 13 residues. The CDR3 DNA sequence: TGTGCCAGCAGCTGGGGCCAGACGGGAGGAGCTTTCTTT. Encoded protein: CASSWGQTGGAFF. Full variable domain (remainder filled in from reference TRBV7-9 and TRBJ1-1): DTGVSQNPRHKITKRGQNVTFRCDPISEHNRLYWYRQTLGQGPEFLTYFQNEAQLEKSRLLSDRFSAERPKGSFSTLEIQRTEQGDSAMYLCASSWGQTGGAFFGQGTRLTVV.

The chain carries TRBV5-6 and TRBJ2-7, with a weak D call TRBD2 (6 bases). With 6 bases removed from V and 2 bases from J, the gap between germline ends came to 18 bases. Germline V gives CDR1 SGHDT, CDR2 YYEEEE. The CDR3 length is 15 residues. The CDR3 DNA is TGTGCCAGCACCGTACTAGCTCTCCGTCCCTACGAGCAGTACTTC. It translates to CASTVLALRPYEQYF.

This chain connects TRBV21-1 to TRBJ1-3. TRBV21-1 is annotated as a pseudogene. The CDR3 is 14 residues long. CDR3 sequence reads: CASSKKHSGNTIYF. The CDR3 DNA reads TGTGCCAGCAGCAAAAAGCACTCTGGAAACACCATATATTTT.

This chain joins TRBV11-2 and TRBJ2-2, with 12 bases matching TRBD2. The CDR3 consists of 16 residues. The germline gives CDR1 SGHAT, CDR2 FQNNGV. The ends lost 7 bases at V and 5 bases at J; junction bases unmatched: 8. The CDR3 region is CASILHLAGGTGELFF. The CDR3, as DNA: TGTGCCAGCATCCTACACCTAGCGGGGGGGACCGGGGAGCTGTTTTTT. The whole variable domain, filled in from reference TRBV11-2 and TRBJ2-2, reads EAGVAQSPRYKIIEKRQSVAFWCNPISGHATLYWYQQILGQGPKLLIQFQNNGVVDDSQLPKDRFSAERLKGVDSTLKIQPAKLEDSAVYLCASILHLAGGTGELFFGEGSRLTVL.

The chain has TRBV28 and TRBJ1-4; 8 nucleotides line up with TRBD1. The CDR3 totals 14 residues. Germline V gene sequence: CDR1 MDHEN, CDR2 SYDVKM. Losses at the gene ends were 5 bases for V and 4 bases for J; bases not matched to a gene: 3. Here the CDR3 DNA reads TGTGCCAGCAGTGACAGGGGAATTAATGAAAAACTGTTTTTT. It translates to CASSDRGINEKLFF.

The J gene is TRBJ1-2, the V gene TRBV7-8, with 8 bases that match TRBD1. V was pared by 1 base and J by 6 bases, with 1 base of the junction left unmatched. This CDR3 is 13 amino acids long. The germline V gene encodes CDR1 SGHVS and CDR2 FQNEAQ. CDR3 nucleotide sequence: TGTGCCAGCAGCTTAGGGACAGGGAATGGCTACACCTTC. It translates to CASSLGTGNGYTF.

V is TRBV6-1 and J is TRBJ1-5, with D hard to call. With 6 bases removed from V and 5 bases from J, the gap between germline ends came to 14 bases. Per germline, CDR1 MNHNS and CDR2 SASEGT. The CDR3 spans 14 residues. The CDR3 nucleotides read TGTGCCAGCAGATCCAACTTTATGCATCAGCCCCAGCATTTT. Amino acid sequence: CASRSNFMHQPQHF.

The chain is built from TRBV15 and TRBJ2-7, with 9 bases fitting TRBD1. The CDR3 length is 16 residues. Germline V CDR1 and CDR2: LNHNV, YYDKDF (reference sequence). Germline trimming cut 4 bases from V and 7 bases from J; bases unmatched to any gene: 14. CDR3: CATSKEQGARSWEQYF. In nucleotides, the CDR3 is TGTGCCACCAGCAAAGAACAGGGGGCGCGGTCTTGGGAGCAGTACTTC.

The rearrangement joins TRBV5-1 to TRBJ2-2; TRBD2 matches at 9 bases. The length of the CDR3 is 18 residues. V dropped 5 bases and J dropped 0; count of bases not matched to a gene: 11. Per the germline V gene, CDR1 is SGHRS and CDR2 is YFSETQ. CDR3 bases: TGCGCCAGCAGGCGAACCCTAGCGGGGACATCGAACACCGGGGAGCTGTTTTTT. Translating gives CASRRTLAGTSNTGELFF.